This T cell receptor (beta chain) was retrieved from a study of technical replicates of blood from several donors. Using immunoSEQ multiplex PCR, the repertoire was profiled, and TCRdb retains in-frame clones only, with some absent. The sample records about 81,000 clones, 85% to 95% being singletons. The trim removed 8 bases at V and 4 bases at J, leaving 11 bases unmatched. There are 15 residues in the CDR3. Per the germline V gene, CDR1 is MDHEN and CDR2 is SYDVKM. The V and J genes are TRBV28 and TRBJ2-1; 7 positions match TRBD2. The clonotype was recovered from a human donor in good health. The sample was T cells isolated from PBMCs. CDR3 region: CASRSIRGGYNEQFF. CDR3 DNA: TGTGCCAGCCGGTCAATTCGGGGAGGGTACAATGAGCAGTTCTTC.